Following are 8 T cell receptor beta chains from one sample sequenced in a study of cytomegalovirus exposure and HLA in healthy donors. Sequencing was performed with immunoSEQ multiplex PCR; in TCRdb, only in-frame clones are kept and a portion is missing. The sample records roughly 300,000 clones, roughly 87% being singletons. Sequencing was performed on PBMCs. The receptor source for this set is a woman aged 25 to 39 in good health and CMV-seropositive.

This chain connects TRBV13 to TRBJ2-7, with 12 bases that match TRBD2. The CDR3 has 15 residues. The germline CDR1 and CDR2 sequences are PRHDT and FYEKMQ (reference sequence). V was clipped by 4 bases and J by 2 bases; unmatched bases: 3. The CDR3 DNA reads TGTGCCAGCAGCTCGACTAGCGGGGGACCCTACGAGCAGTACTTC. Encoded protein: CASSSTSGGPYEQYF.

The chain links TRBV5-1 to TRBJ2-3, with TRBD2 as a possible D gene (5 bases). Germline V gene sequence: CDR1 SGHRS, CDR2 YFSETQ. The CDR3 is 16 residues long. Trimming removed 3 bases from V and 0 bases from J, with 14 bases in between. CDR3 sequence (DNA): TGCGCCAGCAGCTATGGACTGTTAACTAGCACAGATACGCAGTATTTT. Translated: CASSYGLLTSTDTQYF.

The chain joins TRBV5-6 to TRBJ2-1; D not resolved. The germline V gene encodes CDR1 SGHDT and CDR2 YYEEEE. The CDR3 covers 15 residues. V dropped 1 base and J dropped 0 bases, with 8 bases sitting between them. CDR3: CASSLPGPSYNEQFF. CDR3 bases: TGTGCCAGCAGCTTGCCCGGGCCCTCCTACAATGAGCAGTTCTTC. The complete variable domain, with remaining parts taken from reference TRBV5-6 and TRBJ2-1, reads DAGVTQSPTHLIKTRGQQVTLRCSPKSGHDTVSWYQQALGQGPQFIFQYYEEEERQRGNFPDRFSGHQFPNYSSELNVNALLLGDSALYLCASSLPGPSYNEQFFGPGTRLTVL.

The table lists this clone with a count of one. This chain connects TRBV9 to TRBJ2-5; 8 bases fit TRBD1. V shed 1 base and J 2 bases; nucleotides not matched to a gene: 4. This CDR3 comprises 15 residues. Germline V CDR1 and CDR2: SGDLS, YYNGEE. The CDR3 nucleotides are TGTGCCAGCAGCGTATACGGACAGGGACAAGAGACCCAGTACTTC. Translated: CASSVYGQGQETQYF.

V and J are TRBV7-3 and TRBJ1-5; D unclear. Trimming took 0 bases from V and 5 from J, leaving 5 bases between them. CDR1 is SGHTA, CDR2 FQGTGA, per germline. The CDR3 loop spans 13 amino acids. CDR3 loop: CASSLTADQPQHF. In DNA form, the CDR3 reads TGTGCCAGCAGCTTAACGGCGGATCAGCCCCAGCATTTT.

The chain carries TRBV5-1 and TRBJ1-1; 10 bases are shared with TRBD1. This CDR3 comprises 17 residues. Trimming cost V 1 base and J 5 bases; bases outside gene matches: 11. Germline V gene lookup returns CDR1 SGHRS and CDR2 YFSETQ. The CDR3 DNA reads as TGCGCCAGCAGCTTGAGGACAGGGGGTTCAGCGGGGACTGAAGCTTTCTTT. Its translation: CASSLRTGGSAGTEAFF.

The chain links TRBV7-3 to TRBJ2-6, with a possible D match to TRBD2 (5 bases). With 1 base removed from V and 0 bases from J, the gap between germline ends came to 19 bases. Per germline, CDR1 SGHTA and CDR2 FQGTGA. The CDR3 runs to 20 residues. The CDR3 nucleotides read TGTGCCAGCAGCTTAATTACGTTGCGGGCCGGAAACTCTGGGGCCAACGTCCTGACTTTC. Protein: CASSLITLRAGNSGANVLTF.

In DNA form, the CDR3 reads TGTGCCAGCAGTTACTCGATTAGGCAAAACACTGAAGCTTTCTTT. It yields the protein CASSYSIRQNTEAFF. The V and J genes are TRBV6-5 and TRBJ1-1; no firm D call. The germline V and J ends were trimmed by 0 bases and 2 bases, with 10 bases remaining between them. Germline V CDR1 and CDR2: MNHEY, SVGAGI. The length of the CDR3 is 15 residues.